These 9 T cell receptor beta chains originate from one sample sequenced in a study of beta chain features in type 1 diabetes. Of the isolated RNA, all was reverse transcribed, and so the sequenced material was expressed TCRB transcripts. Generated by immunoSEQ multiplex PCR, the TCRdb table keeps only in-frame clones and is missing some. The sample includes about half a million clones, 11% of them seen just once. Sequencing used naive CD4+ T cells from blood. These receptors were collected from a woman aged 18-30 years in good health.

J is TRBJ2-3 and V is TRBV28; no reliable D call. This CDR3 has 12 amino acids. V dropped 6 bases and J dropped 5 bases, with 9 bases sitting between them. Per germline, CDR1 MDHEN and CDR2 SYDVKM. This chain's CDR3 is CASRVDVDTQYF. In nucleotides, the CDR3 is TGTGCCAGCAGAGTGGACGTAGATACGCAGTATTTT.

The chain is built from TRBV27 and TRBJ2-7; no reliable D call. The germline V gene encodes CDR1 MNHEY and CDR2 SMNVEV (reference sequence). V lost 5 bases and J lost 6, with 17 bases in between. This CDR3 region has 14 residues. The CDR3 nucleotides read TGTGCCAGCAGTCTAAATACTTGGGTATCCGAGCAGTACTTC. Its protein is CASSLNTWVSEQYF.

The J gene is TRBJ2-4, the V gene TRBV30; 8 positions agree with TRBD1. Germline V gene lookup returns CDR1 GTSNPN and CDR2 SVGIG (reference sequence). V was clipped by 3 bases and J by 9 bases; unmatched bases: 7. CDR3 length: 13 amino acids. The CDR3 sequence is CAWRAGGRGIQYF. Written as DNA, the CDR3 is TGTGCCTGGAGGGCAGGGGGCCGGGGCATTCAGTACTTC.

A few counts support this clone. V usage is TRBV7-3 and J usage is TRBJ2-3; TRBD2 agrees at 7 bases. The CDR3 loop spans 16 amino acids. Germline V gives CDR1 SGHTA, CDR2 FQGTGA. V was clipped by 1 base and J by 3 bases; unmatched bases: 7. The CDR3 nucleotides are TGTGCCAGCAGCTTAAGGTCGGGAGGAGGGACAGATACGCAGTATTTT. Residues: CASSLRSGGGTDTQYF.

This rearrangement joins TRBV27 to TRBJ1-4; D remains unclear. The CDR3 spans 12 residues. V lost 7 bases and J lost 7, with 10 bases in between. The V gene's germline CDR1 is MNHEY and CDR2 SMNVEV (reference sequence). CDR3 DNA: TGTGCCAGCATGTCTCGGGCTGAAAAACTGTTTTTT. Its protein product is CASMSRAEKLFF.

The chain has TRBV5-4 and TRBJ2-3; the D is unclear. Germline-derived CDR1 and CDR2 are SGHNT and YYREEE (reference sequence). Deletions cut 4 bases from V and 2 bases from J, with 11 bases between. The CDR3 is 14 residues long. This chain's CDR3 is CASSRRGNTDTQYF. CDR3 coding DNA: TGTGCCAGCAGCCGCCGTGGTAACACAGATACGCAGTATTTT.

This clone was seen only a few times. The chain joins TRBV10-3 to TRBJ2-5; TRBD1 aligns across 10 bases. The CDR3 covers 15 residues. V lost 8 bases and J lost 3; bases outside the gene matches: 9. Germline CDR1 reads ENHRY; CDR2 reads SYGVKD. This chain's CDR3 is CAIRGQGRGEETQYF. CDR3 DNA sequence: TGTGCCATCCGGGGACAGGGGAGGGGAGAAGAGACCCAGTACTTC.

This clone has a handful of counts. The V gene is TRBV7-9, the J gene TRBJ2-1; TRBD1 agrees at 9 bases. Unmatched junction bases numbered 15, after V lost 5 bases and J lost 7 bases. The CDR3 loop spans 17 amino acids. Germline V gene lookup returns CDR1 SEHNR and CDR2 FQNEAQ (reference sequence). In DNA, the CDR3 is TGTGCCAGCAGCCCAAACAGGGGGCCTGAGTCGTTGAATGAGCAGTTCTTC. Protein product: CASSPNRGPESLNEQFF.

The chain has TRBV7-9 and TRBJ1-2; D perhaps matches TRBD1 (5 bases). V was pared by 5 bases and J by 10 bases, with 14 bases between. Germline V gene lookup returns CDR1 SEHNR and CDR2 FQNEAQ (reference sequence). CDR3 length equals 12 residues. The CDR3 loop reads CASSPRPGPYTF. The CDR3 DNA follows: TGTGCCAGCAGCCCCAGGCCAGGGCCCTACACCTTC.